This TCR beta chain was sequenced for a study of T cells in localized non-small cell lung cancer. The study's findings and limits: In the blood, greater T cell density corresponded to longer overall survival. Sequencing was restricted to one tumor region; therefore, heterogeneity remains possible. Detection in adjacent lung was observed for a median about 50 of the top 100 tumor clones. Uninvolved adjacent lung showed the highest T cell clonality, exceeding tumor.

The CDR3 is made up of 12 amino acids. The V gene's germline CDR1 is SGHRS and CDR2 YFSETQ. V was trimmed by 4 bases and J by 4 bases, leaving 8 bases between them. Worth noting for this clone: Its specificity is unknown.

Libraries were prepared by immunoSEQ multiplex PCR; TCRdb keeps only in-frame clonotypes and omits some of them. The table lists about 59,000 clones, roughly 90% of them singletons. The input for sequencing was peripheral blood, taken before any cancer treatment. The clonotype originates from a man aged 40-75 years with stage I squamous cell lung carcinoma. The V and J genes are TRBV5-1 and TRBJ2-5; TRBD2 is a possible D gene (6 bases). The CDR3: CASSPEGETQYF. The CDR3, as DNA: TGCGCCAGCAGCCCGGAGGGAGAGACCCAGTACTTC.